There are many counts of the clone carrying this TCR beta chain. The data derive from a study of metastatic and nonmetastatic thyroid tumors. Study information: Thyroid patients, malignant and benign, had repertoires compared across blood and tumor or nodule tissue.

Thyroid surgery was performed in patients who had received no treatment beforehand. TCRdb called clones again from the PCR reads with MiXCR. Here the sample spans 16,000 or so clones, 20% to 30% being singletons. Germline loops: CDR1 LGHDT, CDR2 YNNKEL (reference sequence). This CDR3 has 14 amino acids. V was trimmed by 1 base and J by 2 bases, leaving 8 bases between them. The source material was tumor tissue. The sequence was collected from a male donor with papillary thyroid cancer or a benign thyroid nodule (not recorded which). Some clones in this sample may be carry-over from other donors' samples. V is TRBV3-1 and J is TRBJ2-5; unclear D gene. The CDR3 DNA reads TGTGCCAGCAGCCAAGCCTCACGGCAAGAGACCCAGTACTTC. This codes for CASSQASRQETQYF.